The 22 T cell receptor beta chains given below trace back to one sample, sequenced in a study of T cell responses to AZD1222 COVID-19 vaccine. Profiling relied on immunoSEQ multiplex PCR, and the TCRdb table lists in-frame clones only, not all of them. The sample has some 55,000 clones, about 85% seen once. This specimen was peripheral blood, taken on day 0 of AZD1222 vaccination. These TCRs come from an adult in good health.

CDR3 DNA: TGCGCCAGCAGTGATGACAGGGAGAAACAGCCCCAGCATTTT. Encoded protein: CASSDDREKQPQHF. This sequence joins TRBV10-2 and TRBJ1-5; 7 bases map to TRBD1. V shed 3 bases, J shed 7 bases, and the junction held 6 bases outside the gene matches. The CDR3 length is 14 residues. Germline-derived CDR1 and CDR2 are WSHSY and SAAADI.

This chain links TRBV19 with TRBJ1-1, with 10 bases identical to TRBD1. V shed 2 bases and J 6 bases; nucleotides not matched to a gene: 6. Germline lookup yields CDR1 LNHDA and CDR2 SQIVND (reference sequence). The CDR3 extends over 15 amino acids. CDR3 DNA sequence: TGTGCCAGTAGTATAAGGACAGGGGGGAGCGCTGAAGCTTTCTTT. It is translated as CASSIRTGGSAEAFF.

CDR3 loop: CASNTDRGRGAFF. In nucleotides, the CDR3 is TGTGCCAGCAATACGGACAGGGGGAGAGGAGCTTTCTTT. The rearrangement links TRBV6-6 to TRBJ1-1, with TRBD1 identical over 10 bases. The CDR3 runs to 13 residues. Trimming cost V 7 bases and J 10 bases; bases outside gene matches: 9. Germline V gene data show CDR1 as MNHNY and CDR2 as SVGAGI (reference sequence).

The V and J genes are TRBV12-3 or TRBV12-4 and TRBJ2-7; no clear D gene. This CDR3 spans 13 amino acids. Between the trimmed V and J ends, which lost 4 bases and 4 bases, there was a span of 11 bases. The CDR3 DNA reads TGTGCCAGCAGTTCAACGCTAACATACGAGCAGTACTTC. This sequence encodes CASSSTLTYEQYF.

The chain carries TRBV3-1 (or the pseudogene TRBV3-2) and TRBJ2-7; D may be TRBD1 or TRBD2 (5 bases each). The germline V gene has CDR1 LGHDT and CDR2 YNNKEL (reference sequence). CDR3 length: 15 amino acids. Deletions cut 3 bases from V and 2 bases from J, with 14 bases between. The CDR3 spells CASSHPGDPPYEQYF. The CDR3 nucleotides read TGTGCCAGCAGCCACCCCGGGGACCCGCCCTACGAGCAGTACTTC.

The CDR3 protein is CSVEEGGYEQYF. DNA for the CDR3: TGCAGCGTTGAAGAGGGAGGCTACGAGCAGTACTTC. The chain joins TRBV29-1 to TRBJ2-7; possibly TRBD2 for D (6 bases). Looked up from germline, CDR1 is SQVTM and CDR2 is ANQGSEA. V shed 0 bases and J shed 3 bases, with 6 bases lying between them. The CDR3 is made up of 12 amino acids.

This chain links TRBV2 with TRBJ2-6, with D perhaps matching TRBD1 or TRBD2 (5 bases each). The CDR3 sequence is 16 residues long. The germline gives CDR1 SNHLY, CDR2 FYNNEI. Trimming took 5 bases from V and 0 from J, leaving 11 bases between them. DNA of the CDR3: TGTGCCAGCAGTTGGGGACGGCTCTCTGGGGCCAACGTCCTGACTTTC. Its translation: CASSWGRLSGANVLTF.

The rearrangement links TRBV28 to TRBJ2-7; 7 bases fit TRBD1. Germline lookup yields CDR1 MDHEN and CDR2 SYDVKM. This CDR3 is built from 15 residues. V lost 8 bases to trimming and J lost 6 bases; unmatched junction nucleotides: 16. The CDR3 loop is CASHPGLQGVIEQYF. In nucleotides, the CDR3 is TGTGCCAGCCACCCCGGGTTGCAGGGGGTGATCGAGCAGTACTTC.

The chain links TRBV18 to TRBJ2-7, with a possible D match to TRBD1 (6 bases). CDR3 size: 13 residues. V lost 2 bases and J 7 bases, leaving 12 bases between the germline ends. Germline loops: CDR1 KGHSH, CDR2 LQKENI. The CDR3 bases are TGTGCCAGCTCACCAGGGGGCTTAGGTGAGCAGTACTTC. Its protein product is CASSPGGLGEQYF.

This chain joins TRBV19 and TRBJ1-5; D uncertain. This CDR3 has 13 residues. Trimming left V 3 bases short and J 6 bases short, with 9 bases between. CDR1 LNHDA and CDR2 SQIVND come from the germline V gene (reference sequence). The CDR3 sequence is CASSIQVAQPQHF. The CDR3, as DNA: TGTGCCAGTAGTATTCAGGTGGCTCAGCCCCAGCATTTT.

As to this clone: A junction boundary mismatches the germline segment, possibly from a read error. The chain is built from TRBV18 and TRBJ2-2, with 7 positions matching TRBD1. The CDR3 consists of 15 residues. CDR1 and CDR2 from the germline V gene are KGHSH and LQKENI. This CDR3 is CASSDRDSNPGELFF. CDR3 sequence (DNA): TGTGCCAGCTCTGACAGGGATTCGAACCCCGGGGAGCTGTTTTTT.

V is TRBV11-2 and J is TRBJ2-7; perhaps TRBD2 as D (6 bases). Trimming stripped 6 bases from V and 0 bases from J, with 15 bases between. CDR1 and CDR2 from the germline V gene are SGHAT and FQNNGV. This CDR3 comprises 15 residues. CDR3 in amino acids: CASSKPGLSSYEQYF. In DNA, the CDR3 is TGTGCCAGCAGTAAACCGGGACTGAGCTCCTACGAGCAGTACTTC.

In DNA form, the CDR3 reads TGCGCCAGCATGGGGACGAGGGCCGGGACAGGGGTTTGCGAGCAGTTCTTC. It translates to CASMGTRAGTGVCEQFF. This chain links TRBV23-1 with TRBJ2-1, with 10 bases that match TRBD1. TRBV23-1 is given ORF status, its function remaining uncertain. With V trimmed by 7 bases and J by 10 bases, 19 bases remained unmatched. The CDR3 extends over 17 amino acids.

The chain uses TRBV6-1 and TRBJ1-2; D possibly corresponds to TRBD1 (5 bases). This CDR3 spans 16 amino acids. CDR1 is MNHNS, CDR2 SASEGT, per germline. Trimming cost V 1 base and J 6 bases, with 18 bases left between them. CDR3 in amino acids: CASSEGKGDPRHGYTF. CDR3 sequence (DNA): TGTGCCAGCAGTGAAGGGAAAGGGGACCCTAGGCATGGCTACACCTTC.

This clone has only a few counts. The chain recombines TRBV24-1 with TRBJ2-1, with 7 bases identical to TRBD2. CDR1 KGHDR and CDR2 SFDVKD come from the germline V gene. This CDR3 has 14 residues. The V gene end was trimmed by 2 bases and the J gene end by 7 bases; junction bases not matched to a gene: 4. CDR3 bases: TGTGCCACCAGTGATTGGGGGGGACTTAATGAGCAGTTCTTC. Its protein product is CATSDWGGLNEQFF.

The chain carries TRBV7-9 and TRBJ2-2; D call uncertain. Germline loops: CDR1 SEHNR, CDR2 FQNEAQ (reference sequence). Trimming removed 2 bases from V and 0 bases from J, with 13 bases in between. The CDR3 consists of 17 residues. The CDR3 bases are TGTGCCAGCAGCTTAATTTGGGCACCTCCGAACACCGGGGAGCTGTTTTTT. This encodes CASSLIWAPPNTGELFF.

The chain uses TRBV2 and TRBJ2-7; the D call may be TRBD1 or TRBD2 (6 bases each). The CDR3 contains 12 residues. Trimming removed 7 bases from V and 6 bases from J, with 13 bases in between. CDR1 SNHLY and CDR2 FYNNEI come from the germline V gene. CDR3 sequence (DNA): TGTGCCAGCACCGGGGGCGAGTCCGAGCAGTACTTC. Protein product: CASTGGESEQYF.

The CDR3 protein is CASSDLRGSGGLDEQYF. The CDR3 nucleotides are TGTGCCAGCAGTGACCTCCGGGGCAGCGGGGGGCTGGACGAGCAGTACTTC. The rearrangement uses TRBV6-1 and TRBJ2-7; 9 nucleotides line up with TRBD2. J lost 5 bases, V lost 3 bases, and 14 bases had no gene match. The CDR3 length is 17 residues. Germline values: CDR1 MNHNS, CDR2 SASEGT.

The CDR3 region is CASSSGTAAYEQYF. DNA of the CDR3: TGTGCCAGCAGCTCCGGGACAGCGGCTTACGAGCAGTACTTC. V gene TRBV7-6 combines with J gene TRBJ2-7, with 7 bases matching TRBD1. CDR3 length: 14 amino acids. The V gene's germline CDR1 is SGHVS and CDR2 FNYEAQ. The V and J ends lost 4 bases and 4 bases, in that order; junction bases with no gene match: 7.

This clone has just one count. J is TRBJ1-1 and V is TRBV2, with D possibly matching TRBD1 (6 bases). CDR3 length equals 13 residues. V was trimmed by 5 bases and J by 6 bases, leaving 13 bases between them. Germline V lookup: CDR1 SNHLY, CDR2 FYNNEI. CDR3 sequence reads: CASSRRGWAEAFF. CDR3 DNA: TGTGCCAGCAGTAGGAGGGGGTGGGCTGAAGCTTTCTTT.

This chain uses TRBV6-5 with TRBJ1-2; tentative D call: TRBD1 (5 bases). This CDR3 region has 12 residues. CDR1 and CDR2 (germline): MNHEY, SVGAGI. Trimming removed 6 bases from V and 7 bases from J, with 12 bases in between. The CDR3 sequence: CASRAGNGGYTF. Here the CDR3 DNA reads TGTGCCAGCAGGGCAGGGAATGGTGGCTACACCTTC.

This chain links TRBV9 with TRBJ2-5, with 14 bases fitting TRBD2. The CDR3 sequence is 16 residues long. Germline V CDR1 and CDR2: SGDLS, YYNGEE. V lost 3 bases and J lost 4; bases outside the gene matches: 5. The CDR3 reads CASSARLAGGLETQYF. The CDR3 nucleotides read TGTGCCAGCAGCGCACGACTAGCGGGGGGGCTAGAGACCCAGTACTTC.